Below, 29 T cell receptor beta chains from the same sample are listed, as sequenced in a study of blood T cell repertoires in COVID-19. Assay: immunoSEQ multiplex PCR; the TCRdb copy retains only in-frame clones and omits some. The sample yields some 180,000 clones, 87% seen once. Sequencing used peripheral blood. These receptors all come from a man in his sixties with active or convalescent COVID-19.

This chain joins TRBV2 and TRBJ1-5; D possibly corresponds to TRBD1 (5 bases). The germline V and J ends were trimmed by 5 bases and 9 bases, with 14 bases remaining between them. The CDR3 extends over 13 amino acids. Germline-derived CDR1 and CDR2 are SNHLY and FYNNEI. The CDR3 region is CASSHRREGPQHF. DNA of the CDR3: TGTGCCAGCAGTCACAGGAGGGAAGGGCCCCAGCATTTT.

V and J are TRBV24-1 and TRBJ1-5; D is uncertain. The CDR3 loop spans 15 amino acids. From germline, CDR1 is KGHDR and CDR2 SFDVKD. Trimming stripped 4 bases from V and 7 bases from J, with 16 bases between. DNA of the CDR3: TGTGCCACCAGTGACAACCGGGCGGGAAACCAGCCCCAGCATTTT. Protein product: CATSDNRAGNQPQHF.

The CDR3 DNA sequence: TGTGCCAGCAGCGGGCATGGACAGGGGGCTGGCTACACCTTC. Amino acid sequence: CASSGHGQGAGYTF. The chain couples TRBV2 to TRBJ1-2, with 11 bases matching TRBD1. CDR1 SNHLY and CDR2 FYNNEI come from the germline V gene. CDR3 length: 14 residues. V lost 6 bases, J lost 7 bases, and 7 bases stayed unmatched.

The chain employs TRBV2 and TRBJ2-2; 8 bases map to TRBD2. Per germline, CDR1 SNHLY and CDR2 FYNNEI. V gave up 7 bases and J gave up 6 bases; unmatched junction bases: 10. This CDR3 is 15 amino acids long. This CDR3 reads CASKGPGGAAGELFF. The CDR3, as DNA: TGTGCCAGCAAGGGGCCCGGGGGGGCGGCCGGGGAGCTGTTTTTT.

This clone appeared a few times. CDR3 DNA: TGTGCCAGCAGTGATTGGAGAGGTGCTAGCTCCTACAATGAGCAGTTCTTC. This sequence encodes CASSDWRGASSYNEQFF. This chain links TRBV7-9 with TRBJ2-1; D is unresolved. V lost 6 bases and J 0 bases, leaving 18 bases between the germline ends. The CDR3 length is 17 residues. CDR1 and CDR2 (germline): SEHNR, FQNEAQ (reference sequence).

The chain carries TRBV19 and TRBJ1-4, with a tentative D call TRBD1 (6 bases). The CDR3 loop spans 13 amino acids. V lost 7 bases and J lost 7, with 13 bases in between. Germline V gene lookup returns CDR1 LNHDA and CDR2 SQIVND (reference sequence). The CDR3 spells CASMNRAGEKLFF. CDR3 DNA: TGTGCCAGTATGAACAGGGCCGGTGAAAAACTGTTTTTT.

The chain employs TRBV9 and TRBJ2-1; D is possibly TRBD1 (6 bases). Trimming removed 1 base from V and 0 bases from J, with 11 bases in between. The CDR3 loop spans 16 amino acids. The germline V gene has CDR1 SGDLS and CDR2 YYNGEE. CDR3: CASSVMDSSSYNEQFF. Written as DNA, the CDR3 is TGTGCCAGCAGCGTAATGGACAGTAGCTCCTACAATGAGCAGTTCTTC.

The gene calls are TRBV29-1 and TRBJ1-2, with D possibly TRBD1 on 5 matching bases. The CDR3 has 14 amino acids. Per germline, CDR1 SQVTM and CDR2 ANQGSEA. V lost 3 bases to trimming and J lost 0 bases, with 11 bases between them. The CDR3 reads CSVDVRGANYGYTF. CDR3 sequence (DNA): TGCAGCGTTGATGTTCGGGGGGCTAACTATGGCTACACCTTC.

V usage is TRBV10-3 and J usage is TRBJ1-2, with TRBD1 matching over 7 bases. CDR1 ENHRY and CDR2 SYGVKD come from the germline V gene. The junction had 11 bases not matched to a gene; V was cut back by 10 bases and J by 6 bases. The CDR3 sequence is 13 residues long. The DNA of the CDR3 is TGTGCCACTGCCCCACAGGGGTTGAATGGCTACACCTTC. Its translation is CATAPQGLNGYTF.

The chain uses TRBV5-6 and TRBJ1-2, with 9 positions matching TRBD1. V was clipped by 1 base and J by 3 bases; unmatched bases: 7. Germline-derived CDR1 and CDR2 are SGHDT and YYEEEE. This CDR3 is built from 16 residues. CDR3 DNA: TGTGCCAGCAGCTTGTACCGGGACAGGGCGGACTATGGCTACACCTTC. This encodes CASSLYRDRADYGYTF.

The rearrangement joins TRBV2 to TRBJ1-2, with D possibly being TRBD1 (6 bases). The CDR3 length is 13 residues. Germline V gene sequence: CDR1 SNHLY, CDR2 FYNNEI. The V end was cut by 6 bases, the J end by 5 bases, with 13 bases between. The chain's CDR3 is CASSDGGPYGYTF. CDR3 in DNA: TGTGCCAGCAGCGACGGGGGGCCTTATGGCTACACCTTC.

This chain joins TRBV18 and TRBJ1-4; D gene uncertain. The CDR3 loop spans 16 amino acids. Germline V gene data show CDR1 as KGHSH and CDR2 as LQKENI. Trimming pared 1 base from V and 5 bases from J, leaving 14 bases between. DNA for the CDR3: TGTGCCAGCTCACCACGGGCCGCAGGAAGGAATGAAAAACTGTTTTTT. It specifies CASSPRAAGRNEKLFF.

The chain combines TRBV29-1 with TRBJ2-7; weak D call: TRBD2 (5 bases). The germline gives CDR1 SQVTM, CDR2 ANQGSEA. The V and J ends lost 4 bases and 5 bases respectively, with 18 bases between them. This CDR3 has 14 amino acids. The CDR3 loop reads CSVAKGLGDDEQYF. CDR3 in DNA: TGCAGCGTTGCTAAAGGACTGGGAGACGACGAGCAGTACTTC.

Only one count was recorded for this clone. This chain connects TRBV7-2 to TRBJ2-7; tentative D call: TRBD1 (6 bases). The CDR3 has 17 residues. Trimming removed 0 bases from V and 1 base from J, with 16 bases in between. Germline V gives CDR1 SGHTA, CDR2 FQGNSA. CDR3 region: CASSLAVTGQQSYEQYF. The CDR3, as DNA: TGTGCCAGCAGCTTAGCGGTGACAGGACAGCAATCCTACGAGCAGTACTTC.

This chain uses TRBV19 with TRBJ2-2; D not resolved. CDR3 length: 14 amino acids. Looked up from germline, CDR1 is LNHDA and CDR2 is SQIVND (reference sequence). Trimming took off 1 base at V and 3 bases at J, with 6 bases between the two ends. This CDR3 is CASSIARDTGELFF. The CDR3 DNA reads TGTGCCAGTAGTATAGCACGAGACACCGGGGAGCTGTTTTTT.

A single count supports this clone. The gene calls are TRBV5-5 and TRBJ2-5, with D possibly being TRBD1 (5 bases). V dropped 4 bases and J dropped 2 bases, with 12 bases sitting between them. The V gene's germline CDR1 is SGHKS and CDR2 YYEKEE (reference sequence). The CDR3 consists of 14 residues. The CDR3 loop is CASSLLTVQETQYF. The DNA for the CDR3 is TGTGCCAGCAGCCTCTTGACAGTACAAGAGACCCAGTACTTC.

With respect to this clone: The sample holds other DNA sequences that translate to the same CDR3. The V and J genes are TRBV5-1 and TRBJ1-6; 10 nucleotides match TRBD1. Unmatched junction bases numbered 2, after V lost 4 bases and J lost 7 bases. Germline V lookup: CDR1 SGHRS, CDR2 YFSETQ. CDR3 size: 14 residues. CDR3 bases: TGCGCCAGCAGCCCGGGACAGGGGAATTCACCCCTCCACTTT. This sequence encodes CASSPGQGNSPLHF.

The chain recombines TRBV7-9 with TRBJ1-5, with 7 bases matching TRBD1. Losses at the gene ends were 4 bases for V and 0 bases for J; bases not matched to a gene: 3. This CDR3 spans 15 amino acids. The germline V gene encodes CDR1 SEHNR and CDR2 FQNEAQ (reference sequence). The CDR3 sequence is CASSSQGTSNQPQHF. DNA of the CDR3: TGTGCCAGCAGCTCACAGGGGACTAGCAATCAGCCCCAGCATTTT.

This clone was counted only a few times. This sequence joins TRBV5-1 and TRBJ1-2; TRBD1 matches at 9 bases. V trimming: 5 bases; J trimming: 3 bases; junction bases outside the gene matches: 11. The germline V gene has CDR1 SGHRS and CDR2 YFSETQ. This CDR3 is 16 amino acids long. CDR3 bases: TGCGCCAGCAGTCCTTCCTCCGGGACAGGGTACTATGGCTACACCTTC. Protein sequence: CASSPSSGTGYYGYTF.

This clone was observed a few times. CDR3 sequence: CASSLGIGTNFYYEQYF. The CDR3 coding sequence is TGTGCCAGCAGTTTAGGGATTGGGACAAATTTTTACTACGAGCAGTACTTC. The chain couples TRBV27 to TRBJ2-7; tentatively, D is TRBD1 (6 bases). The CDR3 is 17 residues long. CDR1 and CDR2 from the germline V gene are MNHEY and SMNVEV (reference sequence). V was trimmed by 2 bases and J by 3 bases, leaving 20 bases between them.

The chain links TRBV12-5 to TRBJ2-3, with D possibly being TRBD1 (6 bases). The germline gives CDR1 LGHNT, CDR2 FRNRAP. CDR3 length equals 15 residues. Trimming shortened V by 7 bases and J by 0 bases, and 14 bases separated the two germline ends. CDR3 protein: CASAQTGASTDTQYF. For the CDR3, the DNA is TGTGCTAGTGCCCAGACAGGAGCCAGCACAGATACGCAGTATTTT.

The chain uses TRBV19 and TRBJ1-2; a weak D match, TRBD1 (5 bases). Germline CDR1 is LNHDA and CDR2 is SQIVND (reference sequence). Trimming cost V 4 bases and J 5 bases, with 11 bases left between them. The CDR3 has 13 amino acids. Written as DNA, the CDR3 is TGTGCCAGTAGTAAGACAGAGGCATATGGCTACACCTTC. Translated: CASSKTEAYGYTF.

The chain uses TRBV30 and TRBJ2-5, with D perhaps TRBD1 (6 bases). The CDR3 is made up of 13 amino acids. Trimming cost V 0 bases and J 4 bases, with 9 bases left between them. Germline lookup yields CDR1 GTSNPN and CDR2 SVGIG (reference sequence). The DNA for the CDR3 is TGTGCCTGGAGTGTACAGGGATCAGAGACCCAGTACTTC. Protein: CAWSVQGSETQYF. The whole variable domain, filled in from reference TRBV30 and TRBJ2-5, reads SQTIHQWPATLVQPVGSPLSLECTVEGTSNPNLYWYRQAAGRGLQLLFYSVGIGQISSEVPQNLSASRPQDRQFILSSKKLLLSDSGFYLCAWSVQGSETQYFGPGTRLLVL.

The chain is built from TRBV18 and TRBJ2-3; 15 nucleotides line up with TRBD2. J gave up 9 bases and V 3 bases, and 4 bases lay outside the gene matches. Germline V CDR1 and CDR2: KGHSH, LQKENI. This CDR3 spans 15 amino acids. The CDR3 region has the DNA TGTGCCAGCTCACCGGGACTAGCGGGGGGTCAGACGCAGTATTTT. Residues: CASSPGLAGGQTQYF.

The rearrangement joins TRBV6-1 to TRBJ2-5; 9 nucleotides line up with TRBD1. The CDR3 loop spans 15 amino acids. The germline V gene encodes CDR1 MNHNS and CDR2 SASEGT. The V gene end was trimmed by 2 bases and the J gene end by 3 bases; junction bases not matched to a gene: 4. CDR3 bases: TGTGCCAGCAGTGAACCGGGACAGGGTAAAGAGACCCAGTACTTC. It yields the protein CASSEPGQGKETQYF.

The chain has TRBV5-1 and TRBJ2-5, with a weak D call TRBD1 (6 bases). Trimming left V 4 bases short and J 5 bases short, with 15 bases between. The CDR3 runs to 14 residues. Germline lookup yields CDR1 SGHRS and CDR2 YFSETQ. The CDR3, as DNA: TGCGCCAGCAGCCCAACAGGGTCAGGGGAGACCCAGTACTTC. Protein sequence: CASSPTGSGETQYF.

CDR3 loop: CASSLGLGTGELFF. CDR3 sequence (DNA): TGTGCCAGCAGCTTAGGGCTCGGCACCGGGGAGCTGTTTTTT. The chain recombines TRBV7-3 with TRBJ2-2; D gene ambiguous. Looked up from germline, CDR1 is SGHTA and CDR2 is FQGTGA. This CDR3 is 14 amino acids long. Trimming removed 2 bases from V and 4 bases from J, with 8 bases in between.

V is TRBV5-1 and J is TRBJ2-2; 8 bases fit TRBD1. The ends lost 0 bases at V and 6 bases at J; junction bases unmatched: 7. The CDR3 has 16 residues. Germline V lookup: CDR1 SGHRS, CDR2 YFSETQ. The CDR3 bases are TGCGCCAGCAGCTTGGCCGGGACAGGTAACGCCGGGGAGCTGTTTTTT. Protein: CASSLAGTGNAGELFF.

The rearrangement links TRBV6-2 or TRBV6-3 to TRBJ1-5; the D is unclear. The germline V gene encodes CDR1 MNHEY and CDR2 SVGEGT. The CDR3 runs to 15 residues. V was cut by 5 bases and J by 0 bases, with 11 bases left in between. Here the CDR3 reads CASSLTAHSNQPQHF. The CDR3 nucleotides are TGTGCCAGCAGTCTTACAGCACATAGCAATCAGCCCCAGCATTTT.